The clone carrying this T cell receptor (beta chain) came up once. Under the authors' procedure: Nucleated cell counts were estimated from reference gene primer amplification. The assay was immunoSEQ multiplex PCR, and TCRdb's table has in-frame clones only and misses some. D and trimming were read from the DNA, whereas the V and J calls and clone size are those reported in that table. The sample contains some 190,000 clones, about 88% of which appear only once. This sample is drawn from a study of blood T cell repertoires in COVID-19. Looking at the study overall: The United States, Italy and Spain provided the acute and convalescent COVID-19 samples. Sources were T cells, B-cell-depleted T cells, or PBMCs; the material itself was cDNA or gDNA.

What was sequenced was peripheral blood. This sequence originates from a middle-aged woman who had recovered from COVID-19.

CDR3 DNA: TGTGCCAGCAGTTACGGTTGGGGGCAGTTCGAGCAGTACTTC. Encoded protein: CASSYGWGQFEQYF. The J gene is TRBJ2-7, the V gene TRBV6-5, with D maybe TRBD1 (6 bases). Deletions cut 2 bases from V and 6 bases from J, with 14 bases between. Germline V lookup: CDR1 MNHEY, CDR2 SVGAGI. The CDR3 is 14 residues long.